Following are 20 T cell receptor beta chains from one sample sequenced in a study of blood T cell repertoires in COVID-19. Clones were read by immunoSEQ multiplex PCR, and TCRdb kept only the in-frame ones, dropping some. Of a few hundred thousand clones in the sample, about 90% are singletons; the top ten hold approximately 0.92%. Material for sequencing was peripheral blood. These receptors originate from a man aged 18 to 29 with COVID-19, enrolled during active disease.

CDR3: CASSLGQDDKNIQYF. Written as DNA, the CDR3 is TGCGCCAGCAGCTTAGGACAGGATGACAAAAACATTCAGTACTTC. This chain connects TRBV5-1 to TRBJ2-4; 7 bases map to TRBD1. Germline assignment: CDR1 SGHRS and CDR2 YFSETQ. V shed 2 bases and J 3 bases; nucleotides not matched to a gene: 5. The CDR3 loop spans 15 amino acids.

This clone has only one observation. The chain has TRBV6-5 and TRBJ2-5; D is possibly TRBD1 (5 bases). Trimming removed 4 bases at V and 4 bases at J, with 13 bases between. The CDR3 runs to 14 residues. CDR1 and CDR2 (germline): MNHEY, SVGAGI. This chain's CDR3 is CASSSGSAGETQYF. The CDR3 region has the DNA TGTGCCAGCAGTTCAGGGTCTGCCGGAGAGACCCAGTACTTC.

V is TRBV6-5 and J is TRBJ2-5; 10 bases align to TRBD1. The J segment lost 4 bases and the V segment lost 6 bases, leaving 5 bases of the junction unmatched. From germline, CDR1 is MNHEY and CDR2 SVGAGI. This CDR3 is built from 14 residues. The CDR3 loop is CASRTGGFRETQYF. CDR3 nucleotides: TGTGCCAGCAGGACAGGGGGCTTTCGAGAGACCCAGTACTTC.

V and J are TRBV5-1 and TRBJ1-1; D perhaps matches TRBD1 (6 bases). From germline, CDR1 is SGHRS and CDR2 YFSETQ. This CDR3 has 15 amino acids. V dropped 5 bases and J dropped 1 base, with 15 bases sitting between them. CDR3 in DNA: TGCGCCAGCAGGAAATGGGGGCAGCAGAACACTGAAGCTTTCTTT. Its translation is CASRKWGQQNTEAFF.

This chain connects TRBV3-1 (or the pseudogene TRBV3-2) to TRBJ1-2; D may be TRBD1 (5 bases). This CDR3 comprises 14 residues. Per the germline V gene, CDR1 is LGHDT and CDR2 is YNNKEL (reference sequence). V was pared by 0 bases and J by 3 bases, with 8 bases between. CDR3: CASSQDSGYYGYTF. The CDR3 coding sequence is TGTGCCAGCAGCCAAGATTCAGGGTACTATGGCTACACCTTC.

V and J are TRBV6-5 and TRBJ1-1; 7 bases align to TRBD1. The CDR3 runs to 15 residues. Germline V lookup: CDR1 MNHEY, CDR2 SVGAGI. The V gene end was trimmed by 0 bases and the J gene end by 7 bases; junction bases not matched to a gene: 8. The CDR3 here is CASSYSGDRPFEAFF. The CDR3 nucleotides are TGTGCCAGCAGTTACTCCGGGGACAGACCGTTTGAAGCTTTCTTT.

This chain uses TRBV7-6 with TRBJ2-1; 9 bases fit TRBD2. Losses at the gene ends were 5 bases for V and 5 bases for J; bases not matched to a gene: 19. This CDR3 spans 19 amino acids. Germline-derived CDR1 and CDR2 are SGHVS and FNYEAQ. The CDR3 is CASSPNRYNSGSKNNEQFF. CDR3 nucleotides: TGTGCCAGCAGCCCTAACCGTTACAATAGCGGGAGCAAGAACAATGAGCAGTTCTTC.

The rearrangement links TRBV4-1 to TRBJ1-4; maybe TRBD1 (5 bases). This CDR3 region has 15 residues. CDR1 and CDR2 (germline): MGHRA, YSYEKL. V gave up 1 base and J gave up 7 bases, with 13 bases separating them. CDR3 nucleotides: TGCGCCAGCAGCCAAGGATGGGGGGTTGTTGAAAAACTGTTTTTT. It translates to CASSQGWGVVEKLFF.

The CDR3 protein is CASSPSTSGRPLQETQYF. For the CDR3, the DNA is TGTGCCAGCAGTCCCTCGACTAGCGGGAGGCCCCTCCAAGAGACCCAGTACTTC. This chain links TRBV27 with TRBJ2-5, with TRBD2 matching over 13 bases. Trimming removed 5 bases from V and 1 base from J; junction bases left unmatched: 10. Per germline, CDR1 MNHEY and CDR2 SMNVEV (reference sequence). This CDR3 has 18 residues.

The chain links TRBV30 to TRBJ2-1, with TRBD1 matching 7 bases. This CDR3 spans 15 amino acids. V lost 1 base, J lost 4 bases, and 7 bases stayed unmatched. CDR1 GTSNPN and CDR2 SVGIG come from the germline V gene (reference sequence). The chain's CDR3 is CAWSDGDSLYNEQFF. Written as DNA, the CDR3 is TGTGCCTGGAGTGATGGGGACAGCCTTTACAATGAGCAGTTCTTC.

The chain carries TRBV6-2 or TRBV6-3 and TRBJ2-3; 8 bases line up with TRBD2. CDR1 MNHEY and CDR2 SVGEGT come from the germline V gene. The CDR3 is 18 residues long. With 5 bases clipped from V and 1 base from J, the junction kept 14 bases outside the gene matches. CDR3 region: CASSKAGALRSGTDTQYF. CDR3 bases: TGTGCCAGCAGTAAAGCGGGAGCCCTTAGATCTGGCACAGATACGCAGTATTTT.

The rearrangement uses TRBV4-1 and TRBJ2-1, with D unclear. Germline CDR1 MGHRA, CDR2 YSYEKL. Between the trimmed V and J ends, which lost 0 bases and 5 bases, there was a span of 11 bases. This CDR3 is 15 amino acids long. This CDR3 reads CASSQEDYFNNEQFF. The CDR3, as DNA: TGCGCCAGCAGCCAAGAAGATTACTTCAACAATGAGCAGTTCTTC.

The chain couples TRBV19 to TRBJ2-7; 7 nucleotides match TRBD1. Trimming removed 8 bases from V and 1 base from J; junction bases left unmatched: 5. This CDR3 spans 13 amino acids. CDR1 and CDR2 (germline): LNHDA, SQIVND (reference sequence). CDR3 protein: CASARDRSYEQYF. The CDR3 coding sequence is TGTGCCAGTGCCAGGGACAGATCCTACGAGCAGTACTTC.

V is TRBV7-9 and J is TRBJ1-4; D gene uncertain. This CDR3 has 15 amino acids. The V end lost 4 bases, the J end lost 6 bases, and 15 bases lay between the germline ends. The germline V gene has CDR1 SEHNR and CDR2 FQNEAQ (reference sequence). CDR3 sequence: CASSSPPVLHEKLFF. DNA for the CDR3: TGTGCCAGCAGCTCCCCCCCCGTACTGCATGAAAAACTGTTTTTT.

This chain joins TRBV6-5 and TRBJ1-2, with a weak D call TRBD1 (6 bases). This CDR3 contains 14 residues. The germline V and J ends were trimmed by 3 bases and 4 bases, with 12 bases remaining between them. CDR1 is MNHEY, CDR2 SVGAGI, per germline. CDR3 sequence: CASSYARGGYGYTF. The CDR3 DNA reads as TGTGCCAGCAGTTATGCCAGGGGTGGCTATGGCTACACCTTC.

V gene TRBV5-4 combines with J gene TRBJ2-4; 11 nucleotides match TRBD1. Per germline, CDR1 SGHNT and CDR2 YYREEE (reference sequence). V lost 4 bases and J lost 2; bases outside the gene matches: 5. This CDR3 comprises 16 residues. The CDR3 nucleotides are TGTGCCAGCAGCCCCGGGACAGGGGGAACCAAAAACATTCAGTACTTC. Its protein is CASSPGTGGTKNIQYF. The full variable domain, completed using reference TRBV5-4 and TRBJ2-4, is ETGVTQSPTHLIKTRGQQVTLRCSSQSGHNTVSWYQQALGQGPQFIFQYYREEENGRGNFPPRFSGLQFPNYSSELNVNALELDDSALYLCASSPGTGGTKNIQYFGAGTRLSVL.

CDR3 residues: CASSLVSSGANVLTF. CDR3 coding DNA: TGTGCCAGCAGCTTAGTCAGCTCTGGGGCCAACGTCCTGACTTTC. V and J are TRBV7-2 and TRBJ2-6; D uncertain. This CDR3 comprises 15 residues. V was shortened by 1 base and J by 0 bases, with 4 bases between the two germline ends. Germline loops: CDR1 SGHTA, CDR2 FQGNSA.

The rearrangement links TRBV5-1 to TRBJ1-6; no firm D call. There are 17 residues in the CDR3. CDR1 is SGHRS and CDR2 is YFSETQ in the germline V gene. V was cut by 4 bases and J by 0 bases, with 14 bases left in between. This CDR3 reads CASSRQEASSYNSPLHF. CDR3 in DNA: TGCGCCAGCAGCCGTCAGGAGGCTAGCTCCTATAATTCACCCCTCCACTTT.

The chain employs TRBV5-4 and TRBJ1-2; D gene unclear. CDR1 and CDR2 (germline): SGHNT, YYREEE (reference sequence). The CDR3 is 15 residues long. The ends were cut back, 4 bases at V and 5 bases at J, with 18 bases in the middle. The CDR3 sequence: CASSTRTGKSYGYTF. The CDR3 coding sequence is TGTGCCAGCAGCACCCGGACGGGGAAATCTTATGGCTACACCTTC.

The genes are TRBV7-2 and TRBJ2-3; tentative D call: TRBD2 (6 bases). This CDR3 has 14 residues. Trimming cost V 4 bases and J 4 bases, with 12 bases left between them. Germline assignment: CDR1 SGHTA and CDR2 FQGNSA. CDR3 in amino acids: CASSSNRGADTQYF. Written as DNA, the CDR3 is TGTGCCAGCAGCTCAAATCGCGGGGCAGATACGCAGTATTTT.